This TCR beta chain was retrieved from a study of shared clonotypes between healthy human individuals. Negatively enriched CD4+ T cells were divided by CD45RA into naive and memory. This CDR3 spans 18 amino acids. V was clipped by 6 bases and J by 3 bases, with 29 bases between them. CDR1 is SQVTM and CDR2 is ANQGSEA in the germline V gene. This clone occurred once. The assay was immunoSEQ multiplex PCR, and TCRdb's table has in-frame clones only and misses some. The sample has some 2,400,000 clones; approximately 96% are singletons. The V gene is TRBV29-1, the J gene TRBJ1-2; a possible D gene is TRBD1 (5 bases). This receptor was obtained from a man aged 18-30 years in good health. Sequencing used naive CD4+ T cells sorted from blood. Subset noted: CD45RA+ positively selected. The CDR3 loop is CSVRLAQQRDGNYYGYTF. The CDR3 region has the DNA TGCAGCGTCCGCCTAGCCCAACAGAGGGACGGAAATTACTATGGCTACACCTTC.